Presented here are 4 T cell receptor beta chains from one specimen sequenced in a study of chemoradiotherapy in HPV16-positive cancers. Sequencing used immunoSEQ multiplex PCR; TCRdb keeps in-frame clones, though not all of them. The table shows approximately 17,000 clones, with just under 90% occurring only once. This specimen was blood, taken from a patient who underwent chemoradiotherapy. Receptors were obtained from a human donor with HPV-associated anogenital cancer.

CDR3 DNA sequence: TGCAGCGCCCAGGGGGCAGATCAGCCCCAGCATTTT. It encodes CSAQGADQPQHF. J is TRBJ1-5 and V is TRBV29-1, with 8 bases identical to TRBD1. Germline-derived CDR1 and CDR2 are SQVTM and ANQGSEA. The CDR3 is 12 residues long. The trim removed 7 bases at V and 5 bases at J, leaving 4 bases unmatched.

This clone was seen a few times. The CDR3 nucleotides read TGCGCCAGCAGCCAAGTCACGGACGTGTACTACGAGCAGTACTTC. Translated, it gives CASSQVTDVYYEQYF. The gene calls are TRBV4-1 and TRBJ2-7; D remains ambiguous. The CDR3 covers 15 residues. The V and J ends lost 1 base and 3 bases respectively, with 13 bases between them. In germline, CDR1 is MGHRA, CDR2 YSYEKL.

This clone was found once. The J gene is TRBJ1-5, the V gene TRBV19; the D is unclear. The germline V gene encodes CDR1 LNHDA and CDR2 SQIVND (reference sequence). This CDR3 is built from 15 residues. The V gene lost 3 bases and the J gene lost 0 bases, with 9 bases spanning the gap. CDR3 amino acids: CASSMAGYSNQPQHF. The CDR3 nucleotides read TGTGCCAGTAGTATGGCGGGGTATAGCAATCAGCCCCAGCATTTT.

The genes are TRBV29-1 and TRBJ1-1; D remains unclear. Looked up from germline, CDR1 is SQVTM and CDR2 is ANQGSEA. CDR3 size: 10 residues. Trimming left V 7 bases short and J 4 bases short, with 7 bases between. The chain's CDR3 is CSGGGTEAFF. Written as DNA, the CDR3 is TGCAGCGGGGGTGGCACTGAAGCTTTCTTT.